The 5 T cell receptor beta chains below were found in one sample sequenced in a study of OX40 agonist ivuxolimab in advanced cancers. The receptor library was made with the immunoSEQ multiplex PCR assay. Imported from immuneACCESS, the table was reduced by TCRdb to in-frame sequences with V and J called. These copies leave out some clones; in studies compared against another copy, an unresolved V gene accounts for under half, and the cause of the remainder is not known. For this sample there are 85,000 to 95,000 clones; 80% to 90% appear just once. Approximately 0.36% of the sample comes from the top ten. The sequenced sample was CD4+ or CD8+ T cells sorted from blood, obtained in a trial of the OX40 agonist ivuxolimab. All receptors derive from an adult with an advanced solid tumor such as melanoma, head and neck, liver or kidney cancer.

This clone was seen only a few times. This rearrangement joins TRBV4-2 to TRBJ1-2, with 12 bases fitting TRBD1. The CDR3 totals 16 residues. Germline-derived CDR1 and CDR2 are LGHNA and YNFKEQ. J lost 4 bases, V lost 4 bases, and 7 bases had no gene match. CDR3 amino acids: CASSPSGTGGGYGYTF. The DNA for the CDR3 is TGTGCCAGCAGCCCTTCCGGGACAGGGGGCGGCTATGGCTACACCTTC.

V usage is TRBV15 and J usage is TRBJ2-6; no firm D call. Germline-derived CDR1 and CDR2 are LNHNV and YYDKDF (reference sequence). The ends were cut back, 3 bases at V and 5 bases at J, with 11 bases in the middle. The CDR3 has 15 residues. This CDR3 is CATSRGSFWANVLTF. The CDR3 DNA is TGTGCCACCAGCAGGGGCAGTTTCTGGGCCAACGTCCTGACTTTC.

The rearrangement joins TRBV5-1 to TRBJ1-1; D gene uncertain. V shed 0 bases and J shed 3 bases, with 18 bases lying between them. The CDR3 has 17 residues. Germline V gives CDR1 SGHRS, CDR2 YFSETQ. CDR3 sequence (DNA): TGCGCCAGCAGCTTGGAGGGATTGGAGGTTGCGGACACTGAAGCTTTCTTT. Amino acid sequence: CASSLEGLEVADTEAFF.

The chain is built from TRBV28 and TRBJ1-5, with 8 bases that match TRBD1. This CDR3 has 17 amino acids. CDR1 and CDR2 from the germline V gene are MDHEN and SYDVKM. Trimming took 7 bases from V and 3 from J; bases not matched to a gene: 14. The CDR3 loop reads CASKPDRGRILNQPQHF. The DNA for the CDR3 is TGTGCCAGCAAACCAGACAGGGGCCGAATACTCAATCAGCCCCAGCATTTT.

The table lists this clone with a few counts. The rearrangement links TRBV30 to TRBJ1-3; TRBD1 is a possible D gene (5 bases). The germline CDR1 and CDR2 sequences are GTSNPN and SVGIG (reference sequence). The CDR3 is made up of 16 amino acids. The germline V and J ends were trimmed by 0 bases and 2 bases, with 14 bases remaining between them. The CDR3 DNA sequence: TGTGCCTGGAGTGTAAAGGGGTACATGGCTGGAAACACCATATATTTT. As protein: CAWSVKGYMAGNTIYF. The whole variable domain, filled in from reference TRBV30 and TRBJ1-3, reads SQTIHQWPATLVQPVGSPLSLECTVEGTSNPNLYWYRQAAGRGLQLLFYSVGIGQISSEVPQNLSASRPQDRQFILSSKKLLLSDSGFYLCAWSVKGYMAGNTIYFGEGSWLTVV.